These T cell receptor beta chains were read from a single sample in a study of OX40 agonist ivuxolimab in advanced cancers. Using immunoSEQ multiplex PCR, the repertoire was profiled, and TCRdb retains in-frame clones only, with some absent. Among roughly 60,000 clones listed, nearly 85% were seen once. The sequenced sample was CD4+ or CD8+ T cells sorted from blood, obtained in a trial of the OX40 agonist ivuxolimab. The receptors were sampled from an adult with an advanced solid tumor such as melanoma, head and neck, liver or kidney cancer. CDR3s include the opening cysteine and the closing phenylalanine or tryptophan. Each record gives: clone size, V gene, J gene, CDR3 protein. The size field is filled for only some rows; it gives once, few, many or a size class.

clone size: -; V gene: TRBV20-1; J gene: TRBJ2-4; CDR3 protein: CSAILVNIQYF
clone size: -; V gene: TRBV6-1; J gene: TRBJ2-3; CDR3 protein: CASTEPRAYTDTQYF
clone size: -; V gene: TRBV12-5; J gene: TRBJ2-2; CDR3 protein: CASGLVIGTENTGELFF
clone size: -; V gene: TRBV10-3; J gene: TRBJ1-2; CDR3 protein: CAISVGGNYGYTF
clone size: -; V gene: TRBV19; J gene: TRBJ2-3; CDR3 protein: CASSKGTSGLTSTDTQYF
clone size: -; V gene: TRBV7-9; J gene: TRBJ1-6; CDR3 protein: CASSLAARGSPLHF
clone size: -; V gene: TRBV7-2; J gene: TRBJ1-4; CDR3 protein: CASSLEGTGNEKLFF
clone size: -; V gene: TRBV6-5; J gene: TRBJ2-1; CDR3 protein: CASSYDSVGVRVF
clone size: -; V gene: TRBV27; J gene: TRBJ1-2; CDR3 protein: CASSSGGSGLRDGYTF
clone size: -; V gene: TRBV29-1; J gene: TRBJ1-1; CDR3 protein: CSVEEQGAGETEAFF
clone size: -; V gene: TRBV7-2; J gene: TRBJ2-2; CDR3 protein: CASSLVYLAGGTGELFF
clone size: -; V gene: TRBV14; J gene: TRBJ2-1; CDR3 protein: CASSQGSFFSYNEQFF
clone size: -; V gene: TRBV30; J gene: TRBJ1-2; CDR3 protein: CAWSGRGTFGNYGYTF
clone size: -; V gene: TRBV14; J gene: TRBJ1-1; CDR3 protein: CASSPGTGVLNTEAFF
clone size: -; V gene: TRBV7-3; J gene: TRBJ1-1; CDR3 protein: CASSVTGGNTEAFF
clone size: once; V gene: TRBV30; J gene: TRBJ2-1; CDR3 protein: CAWTKVGVSEQFF
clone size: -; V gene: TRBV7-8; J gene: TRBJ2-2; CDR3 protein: CASSSTGEDTGELFF
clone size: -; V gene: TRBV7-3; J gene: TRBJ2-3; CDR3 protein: CASSPGTSATDTQYF
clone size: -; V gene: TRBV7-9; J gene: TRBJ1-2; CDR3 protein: CASSLSGGENYGYTF
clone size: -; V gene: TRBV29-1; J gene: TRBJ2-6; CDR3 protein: CSVEVGPDVGANVLTF
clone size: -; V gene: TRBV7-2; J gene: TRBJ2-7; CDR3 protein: CASSLRGGGSSYEQYF
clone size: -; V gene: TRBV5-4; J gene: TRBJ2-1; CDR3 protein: CASSAPRGNEQFF
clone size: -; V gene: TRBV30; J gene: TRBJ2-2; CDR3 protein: CARGRGGTGELFF
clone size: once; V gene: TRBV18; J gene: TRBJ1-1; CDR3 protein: CASSPNWANTEAFF
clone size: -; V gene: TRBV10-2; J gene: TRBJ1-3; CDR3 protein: CASSAPGTGNSGNTIYF
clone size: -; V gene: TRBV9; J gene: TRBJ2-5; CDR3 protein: CASSVDGGALQETQYF
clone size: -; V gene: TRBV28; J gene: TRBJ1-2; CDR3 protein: CASSFSGSYGYTF